These 6 T cell receptor beta chains originate from one sample sequenced in a study of early T cells in non-severe SARS-CoV-2 infection. TCRdb processed the 5' RACE reads anew with MiXCR; each CDR3 protein has one entry. Of approximately 79,000 distinct CDR3 sequences listed, around 13% are singletons. Sequenced: whole blood. Receptor source: an adult who was a healthcare worker with PCR-confirmed SARS-CoV-2 infection or an uninfected control (not recorded which).

This clonotype was seen many times. This chain joins TRBV7-7 and TRBJ2-2, with TRBD2 matching 8 bases. Trimming removed 5 bases from V and 7 bases from J; junction bases left unmatched: 6. The germline gives CDR1 SSHAT, CDR2 FNYEAQ (reference sequence). The length of the CDR3 is 14 residues. This chain's CDR3 is CASSPGGAGGELFF. CDR3 bases: TGTGCCAGCAGCCCCGGGGGGGCCGGCGGGGAGCTGTTTTTT.

The chain has TRBV11-2 and TRBJ1-4; 7 nucleotides agree with TRBD1. The CDR3 is made up of 12 amino acids. Germline CDR1 is SGHAT and CDR2 is FQNNGV. Unmatched junction bases numbered 3, after V lost 6 bases and J lost 8 bases. The CDR3 loop reads CASRHRGEKLFF. CDR3 nucleotide sequence: TGTGCCAGCAGGCACAGGGGCGAAAAACTGTTTTTT.

This clonotype was observed at least ten times. The CDR3 protein is CASSLVQGSNTEAFF. CDR3 DNA: TGCGCCAGCAGCTTGGTTCAGGGCTCGAACACTGAAGCTTTCTTT. V and J are TRBV5-1 and TRBJ1-1; the D gene is possibly TRBD1 (5 bases). CDR1 and CDR2 from the germline V gene are SGHRS and YFSETQ. The CDR3 is made up of 15 amino acids. V was cut by 0 bases and J by 1 base, with 10 bases left in between. The full variable domain, completed using reference TRBV5-1 and TRBJ1-1, is KAGVTQTPRYLIKTRGQQVTLSCSPISGHRSVSWYQQTPGQGLQFLFEYFSETQRNKGNFPGRFSGRQFSNSRSEMNVSTLELGDSALYLCASSLVQGSNTEAFFGQGTRLTVV.

V and J are TRBV28 and TRBJ2-6, with TRBD1 as a possible D gene (6 bases). V shed 7 bases and J shed 2 bases, with 15 bases lying between them. This CDR3 comprises 16 residues. Germline V gives CDR1 MDHEN, CDR2 SYDVKM. This CDR3 reads CASKGVWDTGANVLTF. In DNA, the CDR3 is TGTGCCAGCAAGGGGGTTTGGGACACTGGGGCCAACGTCCTGACTTTC.

DNA of the CDR3: TGTGCCAGCAGTTTAGGGACAGGGCTCGGGAATGAGCAGTTCTTC. Protein: CASSLGTGLGNEQFF. The gene calls are TRBV28 and TRBJ2-1; 9 bases fit TRBD1. Trimming at V came to 2 bases and at J to 7 bases, leaving 6 bases not matched to a gene. The CDR3 has 15 amino acids. Germline V gene data show CDR1 as MDHEN and CDR2 as SYDVKM.

This clonotype was found a few times. This rearrangement joins TRBV12-3 or TRBV12-4 to TRBJ1-1; no reliable D call. V was trimmed by 3 bases and J by 6 bases, leaving 14 bases between them. The CDR3 has 14 residues. The chain's CDR3 is CASSLNRWRPEAFF. In nucleotides, the CDR3 is TGTGCCAGCAGTTTGAACCGATGGAGGCCTGAAGCTTTCTTT.